The 21 T cell receptor beta chains below come from one sample, sequenced in a study of cytomegalovirus exposure and HLA in healthy donors. Both 60 Vbeta primers and 13 Jbeta primers went into the PCR. The protocol was immunoSEQ multiplex PCR, while the TCRdb copy is restricted to in-frame clones and leaves out a portion. Of some 120,000 clones listed, around 79% were seen once; the top ten hold roughly 2%. The source material was PBMCs. These receptors were collected from a woman aged 40 to 50 in good health and CMV-seropositive.

The V and J genes are TRBV10-1 and TRBJ1-6, with 7 bases identical to TRBD1. This CDR3 has 13 residues. Germline CDR1 WNHNN, CDR2 SYGVQD (reference sequence). Losses at the gene ends were 8 bases for V and 7 bases for J; bases not matched to a gene: 5. The CDR3 bases are TGCGCCAGCGCTGGGACAGAAAATTCACCCCTCCACTTT. Translating it yields CASAGTENSPLHF.

The chain carries TRBV25-1 and TRBJ2-5, with D perhaps TRBD1 (6 bases). The CDR3 extends over 13 amino acids. The germline V gene has CDR1 MGHDK and CDR2 SYGVNS. Trimming stripped 3 bases from V and 5 bases from J, with 10 bases between. CDR3 sequence: CASSEGARETQYF. The DNA of the CDR3 is TGTGCCAGCAGTGAGGGGGCGAGGGAGACCCAGTACTTC.

V usage is TRBV9 and J usage is TRBJ2-1, with 9 bases matching TRBD2. Germline assignment: CDR1 SGDLS and CDR2 YYNGEE. The CDR3 runs 13 residues. J gave up 6 bases and V 5 bases, and 3 bases lay outside the gene matches. The CDR3 sequence is CASRAGGGNEQFF. The CDR3, as DNA: TGTGCCAGCAGAGCGGGGGGTGGCAATGAGCAGTTCTTC.

There are a few counts of this clone. The rearrangement joins TRBV7-9 to TRBJ2-6; 9 bases match TRBD1. V lost 1 base and J lost 2; bases outside the gene matches: 6. This CDR3 contains 18 residues. The V gene's germline CDR1 is SEHNR and CDR2 FQNEAQ (reference sequence). The CDR3 loop reads CASSLGDRAHTGANVLTF. In nucleotides, the CDR3 is TGTGCCAGCAGCTTAGGGGACAGGGCCCATACTGGGGCCAACGTCCTGACTTTC.

This chain links TRBV6-1 with TRBJ2-2, with D maybe TRBD2 (6 bases). This CDR3 has 14 amino acids. V dropped 6 bases and J dropped 1 base, with 9 bases sitting between them. Germline V gives CDR1 MNHNS, CDR2 SASEGT. The CDR3 DNA sequence: TGTGCCAGCAGCGCAGCGGGGAACACCGGGGAGCTGTTTTTT. It codes for CASSAAGNTGELFF.

This chain links TRBV27 with TRBJ2-3; the D is unclear. The V end was cut by 8 bases, the J end by 6 bases, with 15 bases between. CDR1 and CDR2 from the germline V gene are MNHEY and SMNVEV (reference sequence). CDR3 length: 13 residues. The CDR3 reads CASPSYPADTQYF. The CDR3 nucleotides read TGTGCCAGCCCCTCCTATCCCGCCGATACGCAGTATTTT.

A note on this clone: One end of the junction varies from germline; a read error may be responsible. V gene TRBV30 combines with J gene TRBJ1-5; no definite D call. CDR3 length: 14 residues. Germline V gene data show CDR1 as GTSNPN and CDR2 as SVGIG (reference sequence). The CDR3 DNA sequence: TGTGCCTGGAGTGTACTTTATAGCAATCAGCACCAGCATTTT. It translates to CAWSVLYSNQHQHF.

The sample holds a few counts of this clone. The chain links TRBV27 to TRBJ1-4, with a weak D call TRBD1 (6 bases). Trimming took 7 bases from V and 3 from J, leaving 15 bases between them. In germline, CDR1 is MNHEY, CDR2 SMNVEV (reference sequence). The CDR3 length is 15 residues. CDR3 sequence (DNA): TGTGCCAGCACCCCTTCCGGGGGGCCTAATGAAAAACTGTTTTTT. This sequence encodes CASTPSGGPNEKLFF.

The chain has TRBV6-6 and TRBJ1-3; unclear D gene. Germline V gene lookup returns CDR1 MNHNY and CDR2 SVGAGI (reference sequence). Trimming left V 10 bases short and J 0 bases short, with 10 bases between. The CDR3 has 13 residues. CDR3 loop: CATLMSSGNTIYF. Written as DNA, the CDR3 is TGTGCCACATTAATGAGCTCTGGAAACACCATATATTTT.

The chain links TRBV21-1 to TRBJ1-4; the DNA was not used to check the table's D call, TRBD1. TRBV21-1 is listed as a pseudogene. This CDR3 region has 15 residues. CDR3 in amino acids: CASRPRTGGSEKLFF. The CDR3 nucleotides are TGTGCCAGCAGACCCAGGACAGGGGGCAGTGAAAAACTGTTTTTT.

This clone was seen a few times. This chain links TRBV29-1 with TRBJ2-7; TRBD1 matches at 8 bases. In germline, CDR1 is SQVTM, CDR2 ANQGSEA. This CDR3 comprises 14 residues. The junction had 13 bases not matched to a gene; V was cut back by 6 bases and J by 6 bases. CDR3 nucleotide sequence: TGCAGCGTCGGGGAGAGGACAGGGTATTCCGAGCAGTACTTC. This encodes CSVGERTGYSEQYF.

Here the CDR3 DNA reads TGTGCCAGCAGCGTAGGGACTAGCGGGGGGGAGGAGCAGTACTTC. Translated: CASSVGTSGGEEQYF. The chain carries TRBV9 and TRBJ2-7, with TRBD2 matching over 15 bases. Looked up from germline, CDR1 is SGDLS and CDR2 is YYNGEE. The CDR3 is made up of 15 amino acids. Trimming cost V 0 bases and J 7 bases; bases outside gene matches: 2.

V usage is TRBV29-1 and J usage is TRBJ1-1; the D is unclear. CDR3 length: 13 amino acids. V shed 6 bases and J shed 4 bases, with 15 bases lying between them. Germline CDR1 is SQVTM and CDR2 is ANQGSEA. In DNA form, the CDR3 reads TGCAGCGTCGTACCGGGAGCACTCACTGAAGCTTTCTTT. It translates to CSVVPGALTEAFF. Filled out from reference TRBV29-1 and TRBJ1-1, the complete variable domain reads SAVISQKPSRDICQRGTSLTIQCQVDSQVTMMFWYRQQPGQSLTLIATANQGSEATYESGFVIDKFPISRPNLTFSTLTVSNMSPEDSSIYLCSVVPGALTEAFFGQGTRLTVV.

This clone was found a few times. The chain recombines TRBV10-3 with TRBJ2-7; 9 positions match TRBD1. This CDR3 region has 13 residues. J lost 2 bases, V lost 11 bases, and 7 bases had no gene match. CDR1 is ENHRY, CDR2 SYGVKD, per germline. In DNA, the CDR3 is TGTGCCGCCGGACAGGGGAGGGCCTACGAGCAGTACTTC. It is translated as CAAGQGRAYEQYF.

The genes are TRBV6-6 and TRBJ2-7; D uncertain. The CDR3 spans 12 residues. Germline CDR1 MNHNY, CDR2 SVGAGI (reference sequence). V lost 4 bases to trimming and J lost 1 base, with 5 bases between them. The CDR3 DNA is TGTGCCAGCAGTTCACTGTCCTACGAGCAGTACTTC. This translates into CASSSLSYEQYF.

This rearrangement joins TRBV28 to TRBJ2-1; 11 nucleotides agree with TRBD2. This CDR3 has 16 residues. With 1 base clipped from V and 5 bases from J, the junction kept 4 bases outside the gene matches. CDR1 MDHEN and CDR2 SYDVKM come from the germline V gene. The CDR3 is CASSLFGTSGHNEQFF. CDR3 DNA: TGTGCCAGCAGTTTATTCGGGACTAGCGGACACAATGAGCAGTTCTTC. Full variable domain (remainder filled in from reference TRBV28 and TRBJ2-1): DVKVTQSSRYLVKRTGEKVFLECVQDMDHENMFWYRQDPGLGLRLIYFSYDVKMKEKGDIPEGYSVSREKKERFSLILESASTNQTSMYLCASSLFGTSGHNEQFFGPGTRLTVL.

This chain connects TRBV5-1 to TRBJ1-6; TRBD1 might be the D (6 bases). Trimming left V 4 bases short and J 6 bases short, with 11 bases between. The V gene's germline CDR1 is SGHRS and CDR2 YFSETQ. The CDR3 runs 14 residues. The CDR3 DNA reads as TGCGCCAGCAGCCGAGACAGGAGTAATTCACCCCTCCACTTT. Protein product: CASSRDRSNSPLHF.

The chain's CDR3 is CASSLALTGANEQFF. The CDR3 DNA sequence: TGCGCCAGCAGCTTGGCCTTGACAGGGGCGAATGAGCAGTTCTTC. This chain uses TRBV5-1 with TRBJ2-1; 8 nucleotides match TRBD1. Germline V gives CDR1 SGHRS, CDR2 YFSETQ. Trimming took 0 bases from V and 7 from J; bases not matched to a gene: 6. The CDR3 contains 15 residues.

CDR3 residues: CASSPPGTGNTEAFF. DNA for the CDR3: TGTGCCAGCTCACCACCCGGGACAGGGAACACTGAAGCTTTCTTT. The J gene is TRBJ1-1, the V gene TRBV18; 8 nucleotides match TRBD1. The V gene's germline CDR1 is KGHSH and CDR2 LQKENI. CDR3 length: 15 amino acids. V lost 0 bases to trimming and J lost 1 base; unmatched junction nucleotides: 1.

The chain combines TRBV5-1 with TRBJ2-2, with 7 bases matching TRBD2. V was clipped by 2 bases and J by 2 bases; unmatched bases: 3. This CDR3 is built from 15 residues. CDR1 SGHRS and CDR2 YFSETQ come from the germline V gene. The CDR3 loop is CASSLTGGNTGELFF. In DNA, the CDR3 is TGCGCCAGCAGCTTAACGGGGGGAAACACCGGGGAGCTGTTTTTT.

Only a few counts were recorded for this clone. V gene TRBV18 combines with J gene TRBJ2-7; 10 nucleotides match TRBD1. Germline CDR1 reads KGHSH; CDR2 reads LQKENI. V lost 3 bases, J lost 3 bases, and 5 bases stayed unmatched. CDR3 length: 15 amino acids. The CDR3 protein is CASSPRQGASYEQYF. CDR3 in DNA: TGTGCCAGCTCACCTAGACAGGGGGCGAGCTACGAGCAGTACTTC.